The clone carrying this TCR beta chain was recorded many times. What it binds is not known. This entry belongs to a study of T-cell reconstitution after alpha-beta-depleted transplantation in children. Overall study results and limits: Newly produced T cells mostly provided counts and TCRbeta diversity after one year, as hyperexpanded clones declined.

The authors prepared the TCRbeta library with unique molecular identifiers. TCRdb passed the PCR reads through MiXCR, listing each CDR3 protein once. The sample shows approximately 800,000 distinct CDR3 sequences, roughly 15% of them seen only once. Trimming left V 6 bases short and J 1 base short, with 23 bases between. CDR3 length: 18 amino acids. Germline assignment: CDR1 MNHNS and CDR2 SASEGT. The V call is TRBV6-1, the J call TRBJ2-3; maybe TRBD1 (5 bases). Material: PBMCs, mostly from graft donor cells, obtained 360 days after TCRalphabeta/CD19-depleted stem cell transplant. This receptor was identified in a male patient younger than 18 who had a stem cell transplant for acute lymphoblastic leukemia, so the T cells may come from the graft donor. The CDR3 reads CASSTLPGWGRGTDTQYF. The CDR3 DNA reads TGTGCCAGCAGCACCCTCCCAGGGTGGGGTAGGGGCACAGATACGCAGTATTTT.